These 21 T cell receptor beta chains were sequenced from one sample in a study of blood T cell repertoires in COVID-19. Using immunoSEQ multiplex PCR, the repertoire was profiled, and TCRdb retains in-frame clones only, with some absent. The data contain 250,000 or so clones, about 83% of them singletons. Sequenced: peripheral blood. The receptors derive from a man aged 45-65 years with acute or convalescent COVID-19.

This CDR3 reads CASMDGGSTDTQYF. The CDR3, as DNA: TGTGCCAGTATGGACGGCGGGAGCACAGATACGCAGTATTTT. V is TRBV19 and J is TRBJ2-3; tentatively, D is TRBD2 (5 bases). Germline CDR1 is LNHDA and CDR2 is SQIVND (reference sequence). Deletions cut 7 bases from V and 0 bases from J, with 11 bases between. The CDR3 contains 14 residues. Based on the CDR3 plus reference TRBV19 and TRBJ2-3, the full variable domain is DGGITQSPKYLFRKEGQNVTLSCEQNLNHDAMYWYRQDPGQGLRLIYYSQIVNDFQKGDIAEGYSVSREKKESFPLTVTSAQKNPTAFYLCASMDGGSTDTQYFGPGTRLTVL.

This chain uses TRBV7-2 with TRBJ2-3; 11 nucleotides align to TRBD2. Germline lookup yields CDR1 SGHTA and CDR2 FQGNSA. There are 15 residues in the CDR3. Trimming took 5 bases from V and 4 from J; bases not matched to a gene: 5. The CDR3 sequence is CASSLLAGGADTQYF. CDR3 DNA sequence: TGTGCCAGCAGCCTGCTAGCGGGAGGAGCAGATACGCAGTATTTT.

This clone was seen ten or more times. V gene TRBV7-8 combines with J gene TRBJ2-7; possibly TRBD2 for D (5 bases). From germline, CDR1 is SGHVS and CDR2 FQNEAQ. V gave up 4 bases and J gave up 1 base, with 14 bases separating them. The CDR3 runs 15 residues. The CDR3 region has the DNA TGTGCCAGCAGCTGGAGGTCGGGCAAATCCTACGAGCAGTACTTC. It translates to CASSWRSGKSYEQYF.

This clone occurred once. The chain combines TRBV6-6 with TRBJ2-1, with D possibly matching TRBD2 (5 bases). Germline V gives CDR1 MNHNY, CDR2 SVGAGI (reference sequence). CDR3 length equals 13 residues. Trimming pared 0 bases from V and 9 bases from J, leaving 9 bases between. The CDR3 loop is CASSYSNGGEQFF. Written as DNA, the CDR3 is TGTGCCAGCAGTTACTCGAACGGAGGTGAGCAGTTCTTC.

CDR3 sequence: CAWSPYRPNTEAFF. The CDR3 DNA reads as TGTGCCTGGAGTCCCTACAGACCAAACACTGAAGCTTTCTTT. The chain has TRBV30 and TRBJ1-1; D remains ambiguous. Trimming took off 2 bases at V and 2 bases at J, with 12 bases between the two ends. Germline assignment: CDR1 GTSNPN and CDR2 SVGIG (reference sequence). This CDR3 has 14 amino acids.

This chain joins TRBV14 and TRBJ1-1; 9 nucleotides agree with TRBD1. V was clipped by 4 bases and J by 0 bases; unmatched bases: 6. Germline V gives CDR1 SGHDN, CDR2 FVKESK. The CDR3 spans 16 residues. The CDR3 sequence: CASSRGQGIMNTEAFF. The CDR3 DNA follows: TGTGCCAGCAGCCGGGGACAGGGAATTATGAACACTGAAGCTTTCTTT. The entire variable domain, with the rest obtained from reference TRBV14 and TRBJ1-1, is as follows: EAGVTQFPSHSVIEKGQTVTLRCDPISGHDNLYWYRRVMGKEIKFLLHFVKESKQDESGMPNNRFLAERTGGTYSTLKVQPAELEDSGVYFCASSRGQGIMNTEAFFGQGTRLTVV.

In this sample, this clone turned up once. The chain is built from TRBV11-3 and TRBJ1-5; 7 nucleotides agree with TRBD1. With V trimmed by 5 bases and J by 6 bases, 7 bases remained unmatched. The germline V gene has CDR1 SGHNT and CDR2 YENEEA. The CDR3 is made up of 14 amino acids. For the CDR3, the DNA is TGTGCCAGCAGCCCGGGGCAGGGGGGTCAGCCCCAGCATTTT. Translating gives CASSPGQGGQPQHF.

The genes are TRBV9 and TRBJ1-1; D unresolved. The V end lost 4 bases, the J end lost 4 bases, and 17 bases lay between the germline ends. This CDR3 is built from 15 residues. Germline V CDR1 and CDR2: SGDLS, YYNGEE. The CDR3 DNA follows: TGTGCCAGCAGCCCAAGCGGGCATGTGGGCACTGAAGCTTTCTTT. Amino acids: CASSPSGHVGTEAFF.

This chain uses TRBV5-4 with TRBJ1-4; D ambiguous. The CDR3 is 13 amino acids. Looked up from germline, CDR1 is SGHNT and CDR2 is YYREEE (reference sequence). The V end lost 3 bases, the J end lost 6 bases, and 9 bases lay between the germline ends. The CDR3: CASSSLKDEKLFF. CDR3 DNA sequence: TGTGCCAGCAGCTCACTCAAAGATGAAAAACTGTTTTTT. The whole variable domain, remainder taken from reference TRBV5-4 and TRBJ1-4, is ETGVTQSPTHLIKTRGQQVTLRCSSQSGHNTVSWYQQALGQGPQFIFQYYREEENGRGNFPPRFSGLQFPNYSSELNVNALELDDSALYLCASSSLKDEKLFFGSGTQLSVL.

J is TRBJ1-1 and V is TRBV2; 9 bases are a match to TRBD1. This CDR3 is built from 16 residues. V lost 5 bases to trimming and J lost 0 bases; unmatched junction nucleotides: 7. CDR1 SNHLY and CDR2 FYNNEI come from the germline V gene. The CDR3 reads CASSLGQGRMNTEAFF. The CDR3 region has the DNA TGTGCCAGCAGTCTGGGACAGGGAAGAATGAACACTGAAGCTTTCTTT. Full variable domain (rest looked up from reference TRBV2 and TRBJ1-1): EPEVTQTPSHQVTQMGQEVILRCVPISNHLYFYWYRQILGQKVEFLVSFYNNEISEKSEIFDDQFSVERPDGSNFTLKIRSTKLEDSAMYFCASSLGQGRMNTEAFFGQGTRLTVV.

This clone was seen more than once but under ten times. This rearrangement joins TRBV11-3 to TRBJ1-6; 8 bases line up with TRBD1. The CDR3 contains 15 residues. Trimming at V came to 1 base and at J to 8 bases, leaving 4 bases not matched to a gene. Looked up from germline, CDR1 is SGHNT and CDR2 is YENEEA. CDR3 nucleotide sequence: TGTGCCAGCAGCTTAGGACAGGGGAGGGATTCACCCCTCCACTTT. Translating it yields CASSLGQGRDSPLHF. Full variable domain (rest looked up from reference TRBV11-3 and TRBJ1-6): EAGVVQSPRYKIIEKKQPVAFWCNPISGHNTLYWYLQNLGQGPELLIRYENEEAVDDSQLPKDRFSAERLKGVDSTLKIQPAELGDSAVYLCASSLGQGRDSPLHFGNGTRLTVT.

A single count supports this clone. CDR3 coding DNA: TGCGCCAGCAGCCACCTGCCAGGGGAATTGACAGATACGCAGTATTTT. As protein: CASSHLPGELTDTQYF. This chain connects TRBV5-1 to TRBJ2-3; TRBD1 might be the D (6 bases). V shed 4 bases and J shed 3 bases, with 18 bases lying between them. The CDR3 is 16 residues long. Germline assignment: CDR1 SGHRS and CDR2 YFSETQ.

The rearrangement joins TRBV2 to TRBJ1-1, with 7 bases lining up with TRBD1. This CDR3 comprises 12 residues. The J segment lost 11 bases and the V segment lost 5 bases, leaving 8 bases of the junction unmatched. Looked up from germline, CDR1 is SNHLY and CDR2 is FYNNEI. The CDR3 DNA follows: TGTGCCAGCAGTCCTACGGGACAGAGGGCTTTCTTT. The encoded protein is CASSPTGQRAFF.

V and J are TRBV5-1 and TRBJ2-3; 9 positions match TRBD2. This CDR3 is 15 amino acids long. The ends lost 0 bases at V and 4 bases at J; junction bases unmatched: 3. Germline CDR1 is SGHRS and CDR2 is YFSETQ. CDR3 nucleotide sequence: TGCGCCAGCAGCTTGGGCGGGAGGGGCGCAGATACGCAGTATTTT. Translation: CASSLGGRGADTQYF.

The chain joins TRBV7-8 to TRBJ1-5; the match to TRBD1 covers 8 bases. The CDR3 is 13 residues long. The germline gives CDR1 SGHVS, CDR2 FQNEAQ. J gave up 6 bases and V 5 bases, and 3 bases lay outside the gene matches. Written as DNA, the CDR3 is TGTGCCAGCAGCCTGGGGACAGGTCAGCCCCAGCATTTT. Protein sequence: CASSLGTGQPQHF.

The chain uses TRBV5-1 and TRBJ1-2; weak D call: TRBD1 (6 bases). Trimming shortened V by 7 bases and J by 5 bases, and 12 bases separated the two germline ends. The CDR3 covers 12 residues. Germline loops: CDR1 SGHRS, CDR2 YFSETQ. The CDR3, as DNA: TGCGCCAGCCGGGACAACCAATATGGCTACACCTTC. This sequence encodes CASRDNQYGYTF.

Written as DNA, the CDR3 is TGTGCCAGTAGTATGTATGCTGGAGGACAGGGGCGTCGTTTTTTTAGCAATCAGCCCCAGCATTTT. Protein: CASSMYAGGQGRRFFSNQPQHF. The chain carries TRBV19 and TRBJ1-5, with 9 bases matching TRBD1. Germline V gene sequence: CDR1 LNHDA, CDR2 SQIVND (reference sequence). CDR3 size: 22 residues. V shed 3 bases, J shed 0 bases, and the junction held 21 bases outside the gene matches. Drawing the rest from reference TRBV19 and TRBJ1-5, the complete variable domain is DGGITQSPKYLFRKEGQNVTLSCEQNLNHDAMYWYRQDPGQGLRLIYYSQIVNDFQKGDIAEGYSVSREKKESFPLTVTSAQKNPTAFYLCASSMYAGGQGRRFFSNQPQHFGDGTRLSIL.

The chain joins TRBV7-2 to TRBJ2-7; 11 nucleotides match TRBD1. CDR1 SGHTA and CDR2 FQGNSA come from the germline V gene. V shed 5 bases and J 0 bases; nucleotides not matched to a gene: 3. This CDR3 spans 15 amino acids. CDR3 residues: CASSQGTGGSYEQYF. CDR3 bases: TGTGCCAGCAGCCAGGGGACAGGGGGCTCCTACGAGCAGTACTTC. Based on the CDR3 plus reference TRBV7-2 and TRBJ2-7, the full variable domain is GAGVSQSPSNKVTEKGKDVELRCDPISGHTALYWYRQSLGQGLEFLIYFQGNSAPDKSGLPSDRFSAERTGGSVSTLTIQRTQQEDSAVYLCASSQGTGGSYEQYFGPGTRLTVT.

The sample holds one count of this clone. The chain combines TRBV5-6 with TRBJ2-1; 7 bases align to TRBD2. V was pared by 0 bases and J by 3 bases, with 3 bases of the junction left unmatched. The CDR3 runs 15 residues. Germline values: CDR1 SGHDT, CDR2 YYEEEE. The CDR3 sequence is CASSLGRTSYNEQFF. The CDR3, as DNA: TGTGCCAGCAGCTTGGGGCGGACTAGCTACAATGAGCAGTTCTTC.

V and J are TRBV11-2 and TRBJ2-7, with unresolved D. Germline V gene lookup returns CDR1 SGHAT and CDR2 FQNNGV. The CDR3 is 13 residues long. The V gene lost 5 bases and the J gene lost 7 bases, with 15 bases spanning the gap. The DNA of the CDR3 is TGTGCCAGCAGCAGCCAACAGCAGACGGAGCAGTACTTC. Translated: CASSSQQQTEQYF.

This clone was detected only a few times. V is TRBV5-1 and J is TRBJ1-1; D is uncertain. Germline lookup yields CDR1 SGHRS and CDR2 YFSETQ. V was clipped by 0 bases and J by 3 bases, with 9 bases between them. This CDR3 has 14 residues. The CDR3 coding sequence is TGCGCCAGCAGCTTGGCCTCTAGGTACACTGAAGCTTTCTTT. The encoded protein is CASSLASRYTEAFF.